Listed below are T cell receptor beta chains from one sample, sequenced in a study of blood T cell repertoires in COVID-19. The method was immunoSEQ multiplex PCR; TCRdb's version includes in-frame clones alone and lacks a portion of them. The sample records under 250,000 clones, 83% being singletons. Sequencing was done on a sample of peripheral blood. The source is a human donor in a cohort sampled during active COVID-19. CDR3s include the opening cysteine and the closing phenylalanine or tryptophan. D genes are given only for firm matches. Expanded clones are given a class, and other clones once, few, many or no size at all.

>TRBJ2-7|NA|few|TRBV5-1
TGCGCCAGCACTCTAACAGGAAGACCCTACGAGCAGTACTTC
CASTLTGRPYEQYF
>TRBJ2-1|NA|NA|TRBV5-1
TGCGCCAGCAGCTTGGACTCACGAAGCTCCTACAATGAGCAGTTCTTC
CASSLDSRSSYNEQFF
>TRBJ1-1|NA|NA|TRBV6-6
TGTGCCAGCAGTCGTACAGGGAGGGACACTGAAGCTTTCTTT
CASSRTGRDTEAFF
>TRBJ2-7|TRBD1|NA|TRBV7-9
TGTGCCAGCAGTGGACAGGGACAAAGGGAGCAGTACTTC
CASSGQGQREQYF
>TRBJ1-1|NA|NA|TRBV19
TGTGCCAGTAAAAACAGAGACACTGAAGCTTTCTTT
CASKNRDTEAFF
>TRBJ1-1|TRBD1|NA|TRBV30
TGTGCCGGCCAGGGGGCGTCGGGCACTGAAGCTTTCTTT
CAGQGASGTEAFF
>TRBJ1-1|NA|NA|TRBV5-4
TGTGCCAGCAGCCCGGGGGGGGGAAAAGGGAACACTGAAGCTTTCTTT
CASSPGGGKGNTEAFF
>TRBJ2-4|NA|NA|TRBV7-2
TGTGCCAGCAGCTCGCCGCCGAGACAGCAAACCCTAGCCAAAAACATTCAGTACTTC
CASSSPPRQQTLAKNIQYF
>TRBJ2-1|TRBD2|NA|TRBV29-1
TGCAGAGGTTCTAGCGGAAACAATGAGCAGTTCTTC
CRGSSGNNEQFF
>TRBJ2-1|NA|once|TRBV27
TGTGCCAGCAGTATTCGCGGGATATCCAATGAGCAGTTCTTC
CASSIRGISNEQFF
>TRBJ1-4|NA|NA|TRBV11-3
TGTGCCAGCAGCTTAGGGTCCGGGACTGCAACTAATGAAAAACTGTTTTTT
CASSLGSGTATNEKLFF
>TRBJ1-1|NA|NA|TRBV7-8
TGTGCCAGCAGCTTAGCAGTCGTAACAGGTACTGAAGCTTTCTTT
CASSLAVVTGTEAFF
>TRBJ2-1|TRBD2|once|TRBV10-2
TGCGCCAGCAGTGAGTCTCCCATAGCGGGAGGGATATACAATGAGCAGTTCTTC
CASSESPIAGGIYNEQFF
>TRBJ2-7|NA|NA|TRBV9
TGTGCCAGCAGCGTAGGTGGACAGTCCTACGAGCAGTACTTC
CASSVGGQSYEQYF
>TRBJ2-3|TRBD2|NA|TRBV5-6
TGTGCCAGCAGCCCACTAGCGGGGGCCACAGATACGCAGTATTTT
CASSPLAGATDTQYF
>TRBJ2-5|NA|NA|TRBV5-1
TGCGCCAGCAGGTCGGGAGAGACCCAGTACTTC
CASRSGETQYF
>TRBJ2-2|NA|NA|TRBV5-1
TGCGCCAGCAGCTTGGCTCAGTCTGGCGGGGAGCTGTTTTTT
CASSLAQSGGELFF
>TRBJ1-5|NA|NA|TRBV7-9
TGTGCCAGCAGCCAGGTTGGGGGGTTCAATCAGCCCCAGCATTTT
CASSQVGGFNQPQHF
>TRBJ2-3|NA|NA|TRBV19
TGTGCCAGTAGTCTCAGCACAGATACGCAGTATTTT
CASSLSTDTQYF
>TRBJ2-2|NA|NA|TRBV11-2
TGTGCCAGCAGCTCTATGGGAGGAAACACCGGGGAGCTGTTTTTT
CASSSMGGNTGELFF
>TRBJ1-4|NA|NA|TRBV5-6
TGTGCCAGCAATAAGCGGGGAGGGAATGAAAAACTGTTTTTT
CASNKRGGNEKLFF
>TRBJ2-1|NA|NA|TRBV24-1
TGTGCCACCAGTGATCCTGGGCAGGGAGGCTACAATGAGCAGTTCTTC
CATSDPGQGGYNEQFF
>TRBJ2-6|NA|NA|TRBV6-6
TGTGCCAGCAGAAAAGAAGCAGGGGCTGGGGCCAACGTCCTGACTTTC
CASRKEAGAGANVLTF
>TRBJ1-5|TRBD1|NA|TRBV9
TGTGCCAGCAGCGAGGGACAGACATACAATCAGCCCCAGCATTTT
CASSEGQTYNQPQHF
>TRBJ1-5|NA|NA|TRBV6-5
TGTGCCAGCAGTTACAGTAGGGAGACTAGGCAGCCCCAGCATTTT
CASSYSRETRQPQHF
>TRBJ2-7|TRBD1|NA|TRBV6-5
TGTGCCAGCAGGCTTGACAGGGGCGGGGAGCAGTACTTC
CASRLDRGGEQYF